A single sample gave rise to the 7 T cell receptor beta chains below, sequenced in a study of shared clonotypes between healthy human individuals. TCRdb's copy holds only in-frame clones and misses some; the assay was immunoSEQ multiplex PCR. The profile shows about 1.1 million clones, more than 75% of them singletons. Sequenced: memory CD4+ T cells from PBMCs. Subset indicated: CD45RA-negative fraction. The receptor set was obtained from a young man in good health. Some clones in this sample may be carry-over from other donors' samples.

This clone has more than one count but fewer than ten. Within the sample, other DNA sequences also encode this same CDR3. J is TRBJ1-1 and V is TRBV20-1; 8 nucleotides agree with TRBD1. The CDR3 consists of 11 residues. Looked up from germline, CDR1 is DFQATT and CDR2 is SNEGSKA (reference sequence). Trimming took 2 bases from V and 8 from J; bases not matched to a gene: 1. The CDR3: CSARRDREAFF. The DNA for the CDR3 is TGCAGTGCTAGACGGGACAGGGAAGCTTTCTTT.

The V call is TRBV9, the J call TRBJ2-7, with a possible D match to TRBD2 (6 bases). The CDR3 contains 14 residues. Germline V lookup: CDR1 SGDLS, CDR2 YYNGEE. V was shortened by 2 bases and J by 3 bases, with 12 bases between the two germline ends. The CDR3 is CASSVGGVSYEQYF. The CDR3 region has the DNA TGTGCCAGCAGCGTGGGGGGAGTAAGCTACGAGCAGTACTTC.

V is TRBV30 and J is TRBJ2-7; D might be TRBD1 (6 bases). V shed 5 bases and J shed 3 bases, with 14 bases lying between them. From germline, CDR1 is GTSNPN and CDR2 SVGIG (reference sequence). The CDR3 loop spans 13 amino acids. CDR3: CAWSNARGYEQYF. The CDR3 DNA reads as TGTGCCTGGTCTAATGCCAGGGGCTACGAGCAGTACTTC.

This sequence joins TRBV7-2 and TRBJ1-3; D is ambiguous. V gave up 7 bases and J gave up 0 bases, with 10 bases separating them. The CDR3 extends over 14 amino acids. CDR1 and CDR2 (germline): SGHTA, FQGNSA. Written as DNA, the CDR3 is TGTGCCAGCACCCAACAGAGCTCTGGAAACACCATATATTTT. Protein sequence: CASTQQSSGNTIYF.

The chain uses TRBV6-5 and TRBJ2-1; D gene unclear. V shed 6 bases and J shed 5 bases, with 11 bases lying between them. The CDR3 is made up of 13 amino acids. Germline V CDR1 and CDR2: MNHEY, SVGAGI. The CDR3 bases are TGTGCCAGCAGCCAAAATAGGGACAATGAGCAGTTCTTC. Translation gives CASSQNRDNEQFF.

The V and J genes are TRBV7-6 and TRBJ1-1; maybe TRBD1 (5 bases). V lost 0 bases and J 5 bases, leaving 13 bases between the germline ends. CDR3 length: 15 residues. CDR1 is SGHVS and CDR2 is FNYEAQ in the germline V gene. The CDR3 loop reads CASSLAGTGLTEAFF. CDR3 DNA sequence: TGTGCCAGCAGCTTAGCGGGGACGGGGTTAACTGAAGCTTTCTTT.

The chain is built from TRBV9 and TRBJ2-3, with D tentatively TRBD2 (6 bases). The V gene lost 7 bases and the J gene lost 2 bases, with 14 bases spanning the gap. This CDR3 is 14 amino acids long. Germline V gene sequence: CDR1 SGDLS, CDR2 YYNGEE. The CDR3 bases are TGTGCCAGCTCTGTATCTAGCGACACAGATACGCAGTATTTT. Protein product: CASSVSSDTDTQYF.